This TCR beta chain was obtained from a study of T cells after yellow fever vaccination. About the research overall: Low-cell-number fractions underwent preparation using SMART-Seq v4 Ultra Low Input.

The germline gives CDR1 SGHVS, CDR2 FQNEAQ. This CDR3 contains 15 residues. V was pared by 5 bases and J by 4 bases, with 16 bases between. There are many counts of this clonotype. Its antigen is not known. 5'RACE template switching produced TCR cDNA carrying a universal primer site and UMIs. TCRdb processed the 5' RACE reads anew with MiXCR; each CDR3 protein has one entry. The sample lists fewer than 400,000 distinct CDR3 sequences; approximately 6% were seen once. Regarding the study as a whole: FACS-sorted repertoires could contain abundant clonotypes contaminating from the bulk population.

The genes are TRBV7-8 and TRBJ2-3, with D unresolved. The sample consisted of PBMCs, taken 5 days after the yellow fever booster vaccination. The TCR was taken from a man aged 25 to 40 who received the YFV17D yellow fever vaccine. The CDR3 here is CASSPQTRRADTQYF. In nucleotides, the CDR3 is TGTGCCAGCAGCCCCCAAACGCGACGGGCAGATACGCAGTATTTT.